Given below is one T cell receptor (beta chain) in context. This sample is drawn from a study of blood T cell repertoires in COVID-19. Study information: Acute-phase and convalescent COVID-19 samples originated in the United States, Italy and Spain.

Assay: immunoSEQ multiplex PCR; the TCRdb copy retains only in-frame clones and omits some. The sample shows around 230,000 clones, about four fifths of them seen only once. CDR1 is WNHNN and CDR2 is SYGVQD in the germline V gene (reference sequence). This CDR3 contains 16 residues. Trimming removed 4 bases from V and 3 bases from J; junction bases left unmatched: 7. The sequencing sample was made of peripheral blood. The chain is built from TRBV10-1 and TRBJ2-1, with 9 bases that match TRBD1. This clonotype originated in a woman between 40 and 55 years old with active or convalescent COVID-19. CDR3 in amino acids: CASSGLRDRDYNEQFF. DNA for the CDR3: TGCGCCAGCAGTGGTTTAAGGGACAGGGACTACAATGAGCAGTTCTTC.